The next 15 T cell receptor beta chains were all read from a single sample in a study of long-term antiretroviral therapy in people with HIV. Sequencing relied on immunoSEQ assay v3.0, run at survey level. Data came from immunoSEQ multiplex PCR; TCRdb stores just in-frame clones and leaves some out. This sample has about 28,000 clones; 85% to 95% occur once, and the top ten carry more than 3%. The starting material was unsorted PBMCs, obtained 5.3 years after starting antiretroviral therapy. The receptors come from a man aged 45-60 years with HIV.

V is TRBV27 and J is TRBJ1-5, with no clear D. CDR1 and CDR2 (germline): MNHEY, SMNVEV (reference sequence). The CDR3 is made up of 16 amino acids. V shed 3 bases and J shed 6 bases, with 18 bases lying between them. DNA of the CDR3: TGTGCCAGCAGTTTGGTGACCGCGGGCCCTCCTCAGCCCCAGCATTTT. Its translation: CASSLVTAGPPQPQHF.

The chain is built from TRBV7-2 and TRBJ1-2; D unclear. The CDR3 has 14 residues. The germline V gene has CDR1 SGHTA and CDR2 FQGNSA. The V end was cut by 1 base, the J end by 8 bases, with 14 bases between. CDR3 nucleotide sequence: TGTGCCAGCAGCTTAGTCACACCTAAGAGGGGCTACACCTTC. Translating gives CASSLVTPKRGYTF.

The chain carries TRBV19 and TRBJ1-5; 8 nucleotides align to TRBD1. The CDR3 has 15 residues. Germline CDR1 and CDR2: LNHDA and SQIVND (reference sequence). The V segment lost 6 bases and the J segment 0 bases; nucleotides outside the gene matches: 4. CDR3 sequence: CASSIQGDSNQPQHF. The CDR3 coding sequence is TGTGCCAGTAGCATACAGGGGGATAGCAATCAGCCCCAGCATTTT. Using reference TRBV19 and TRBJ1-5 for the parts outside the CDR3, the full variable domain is DGGITQSPKYLFRKEGQNVTLSCEQNLNHDAMYWYRQDPGQGLRLIYYSQIVNDFQKGDIAEGYSVSREKKESFPLTVTSAQKNPTAFYLCASSIQGDSNQPQHFGDGTRLSIL.

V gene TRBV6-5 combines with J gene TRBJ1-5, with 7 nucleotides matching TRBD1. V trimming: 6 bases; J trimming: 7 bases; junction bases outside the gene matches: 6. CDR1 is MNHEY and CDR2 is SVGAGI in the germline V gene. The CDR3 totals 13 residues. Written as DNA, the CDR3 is TGTGCCAGCAGGCACAGGGGAGGACAGCCCCAGCATTTT. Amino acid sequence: CASRHRGGQPQHF.

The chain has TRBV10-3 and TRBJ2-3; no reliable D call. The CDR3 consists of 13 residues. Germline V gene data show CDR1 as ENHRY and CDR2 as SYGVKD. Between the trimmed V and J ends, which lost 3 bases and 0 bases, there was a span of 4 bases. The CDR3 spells CAISETSTDTQYF. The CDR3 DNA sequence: TGTGCCATCAGTGAAACTAGCACAGATACGCAGTATTTT.

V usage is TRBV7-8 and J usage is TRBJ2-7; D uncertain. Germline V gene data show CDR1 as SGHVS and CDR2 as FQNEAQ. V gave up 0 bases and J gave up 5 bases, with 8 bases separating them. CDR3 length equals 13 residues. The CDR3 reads CASSLASYNEQYF. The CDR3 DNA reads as TGTGCCAGCAGCTTAGCAAGTTATAACGAGCAGTACTTC. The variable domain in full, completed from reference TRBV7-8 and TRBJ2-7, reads GAGVSQSPRYKVAKRGQDVALRCDPISGHVSLFWYQQALGQGPEFLTYFQNEAQLDKSGLPSDRFFAERPEGSVSTLKIQRTQQEDSAVYLCASSLASYNEQYFGPGTRLTVT.

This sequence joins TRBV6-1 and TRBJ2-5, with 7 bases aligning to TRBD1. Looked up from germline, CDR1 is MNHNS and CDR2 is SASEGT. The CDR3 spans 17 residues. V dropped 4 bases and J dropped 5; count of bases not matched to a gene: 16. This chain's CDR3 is CASSVKSGQRTLETQYF. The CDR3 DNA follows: TGTGCCAGCAGTGTCAAATCGGGACAGCGAACGTTGGAGACCCAGTACTTC.

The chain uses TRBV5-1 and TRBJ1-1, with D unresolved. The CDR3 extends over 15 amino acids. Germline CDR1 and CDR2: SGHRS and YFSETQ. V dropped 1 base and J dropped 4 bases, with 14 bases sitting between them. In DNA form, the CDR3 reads TGCGCCAGCAGCTTGCAAAACCTGGGCGGCACTGAAGCTTTCTTT. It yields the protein CASSLQNLGGTEAFF. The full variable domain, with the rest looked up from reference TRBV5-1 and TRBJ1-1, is KAGVTQTPRYLIKTRGQQVTLSCSPISGHRSVSWYQQTPGQGLQFLFEYFSETQRNKGNFPGRFSGRQFSNSRSEMNVSTLELGDSALYLCASSLQNLGGTEAFFGQGTRLTVV.

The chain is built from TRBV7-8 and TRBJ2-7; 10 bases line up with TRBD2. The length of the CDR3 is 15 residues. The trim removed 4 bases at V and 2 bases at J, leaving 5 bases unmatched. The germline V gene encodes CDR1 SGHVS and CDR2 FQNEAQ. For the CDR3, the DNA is TGTGCCAGCAGCTCCATTACTAGCGGGGCCTACGAGCAGTACTTC. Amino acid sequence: CASSSITSGAYEQYF. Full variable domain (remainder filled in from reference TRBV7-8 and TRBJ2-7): GAGVSQSPRYKVAKRGQDVALRCDPISGHVSLFWYQQALGQGPEFLTYFQNEAQLDKSGLPSDRFFAERPEGSVSTLKIQRTQQEDSAVYLCASSSITSGAYEQYFGPGTRLTVT.

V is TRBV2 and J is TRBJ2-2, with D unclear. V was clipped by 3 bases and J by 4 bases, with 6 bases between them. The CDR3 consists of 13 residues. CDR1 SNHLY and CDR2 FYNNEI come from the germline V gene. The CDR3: CASSDRLTGELFF. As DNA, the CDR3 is TGTGCCAGCAGTGACAGGCTCACCGGGGAGCTGTTTTTT.

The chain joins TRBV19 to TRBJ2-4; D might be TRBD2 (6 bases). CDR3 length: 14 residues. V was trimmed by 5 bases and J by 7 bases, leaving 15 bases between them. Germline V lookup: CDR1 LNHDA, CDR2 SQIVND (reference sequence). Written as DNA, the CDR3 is TGTGCCAGTAGTCCGGGAGTCAGCATTAACATTCAGTACTTC. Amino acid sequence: CASSPGVSINIQYF.

CDR3 sequence: CASSPGKANYGYTF. For the CDR3, the DNA is TGTGCCAGCAGCCCAGGGAAGGCTAACTATGGCTACACCTTC. V usage is TRBV28 and J usage is TRBJ1-2; D perhaps matches TRBD1 (5 bases). The CDR3 has 14 amino acids. Per the germline V gene, CDR1 is MDHEN and CDR2 is SYDVKM. V lost 6 bases and J lost 0, with 11 bases in between.

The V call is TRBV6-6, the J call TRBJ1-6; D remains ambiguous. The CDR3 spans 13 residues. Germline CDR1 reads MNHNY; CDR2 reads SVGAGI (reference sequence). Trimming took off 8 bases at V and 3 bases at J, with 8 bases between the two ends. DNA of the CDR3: TGTGCCAGCCAATCCGTCTATAATTCACCCCTCCACTTT. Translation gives CASQSVYNSPLHF.

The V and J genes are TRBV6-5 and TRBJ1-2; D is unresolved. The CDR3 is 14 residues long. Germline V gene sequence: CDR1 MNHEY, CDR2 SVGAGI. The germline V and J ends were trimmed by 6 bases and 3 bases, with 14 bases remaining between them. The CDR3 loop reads CASRRSGSHYGYTF. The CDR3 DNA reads TGTGCCAGCAGACGCAGCGGGAGTCACTATGGCTACACCTTC.

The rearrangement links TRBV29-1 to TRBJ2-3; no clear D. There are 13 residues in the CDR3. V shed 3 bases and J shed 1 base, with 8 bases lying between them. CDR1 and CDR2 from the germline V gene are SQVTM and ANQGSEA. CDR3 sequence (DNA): TGCAGCGTTGACAGCGTTGGCACAGATACGCAGTATTTT. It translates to CSVDSVGTDTQYF.